The next 7 T cell receptor beta chains were all read from a single sample in a study of immune heterogeneity within non-small cell lung tumors. Each sample used roughly 600 ng of genomic DNA from bulk tumor tissue. In surgery, several biopsies were collected from each primary tumor at widely spaced sites. Curative operations were performed on patients who had untreated, newly diagnosed non-small cell lung cancer. In a multiplex PCR, 32 V and 13 J primers amplified TCR beta CDR3. TCRdb passed the multiplex PCR reads through MiXCR, listing each CDR3 protein once. This table holds approximately 19,000 distinct CDR3 sequences, approximately 26% found once. Sequences were obtained from lung tumor tissue. All receptors come from a man aged 35 to 55 with non-small cell lung cancer.

The table lists this clonotype with a few counts. The J gene is TRBJ2-2, the V gene TRBV5-1; 10 nucleotides agree with TRBD1. The CDR3 is 15 amino acids. With V trimmed by 5 bases and J by 3 bases, 4 bases remained unmatched. The V gene's germline CDR1 is SGHRS and CDR2 YFSETQ. CDR3 in DNA: TGCGCCAGCAGTCCCGGGACAGGGGACACCGGGGAGCTGTTTTTT. This encodes CASSPGTGDTGELFF.

The V call is TRBV5-1, the J call TRBJ1-4, with no clear D. The CDR3 runs 13 residues. Trimming took off 0 bases at V and 10 bases at J, with 10 bases between the two ends. In germline, CDR1 is SGHRS, CDR2 YFSETQ. The CDR3 protein is CASSLDVGRKLFF. CDR3 DNA sequence: TGCGCCAGCAGCTTGGATGTGGGAAGAAAACTGTTTTTT.

DNA of the CDR3: TGTGCCAGCAGCCAGCGGGACTCAATCGTAACAGATACGCAGTATTTT. It yields the protein CASSQRDSIVTDTQYF. The chain combines TRBV4-2 with TRBJ2-3, with D perhaps matching TRBD2 (6 bases). The CDR3 contains 16 residues. V was cut by 3 bases and J by 3 bases, with 16 bases left in between. Germline V gene data show CDR1 as LGHNA and CDR2 as YNFKEQ.

This clonotype was detected ten times or more. This chain joins TRBV11-3 and TRBJ2-7; D perhaps matches TRBD2 (6 bases). V shed 5 bases and J shed 2 bases, with 16 bases lying between them. This CDR3 comprises 15 residues. The germline V gene encodes CDR1 SGHNT and CDR2 YENEEA. CDR3 protein: CASSPGVGRTYEQYF. Written as DNA, the CDR3 is TGTGCCAGCAGCCCGGGAGTAGGCCGGACCTACGAGCAGTACTTC.

Regarding this clonotype: It may be a read error: a sequence one base away is much more abundant. J is TRBJ1-3 and V is TRBV7-9; D remains ambiguous. CDR3 length equals 12 residues. The germline V and J ends were trimmed by 1 base and 6 bases, with 4 bases remaining between them. Germline assignment: CDR1 SEHNR and CDR2 FQNEAQ (reference sequence). CDR3 residues: CASSLETNTIYF. As DNA, the CDR3 is TGTGCCAGCAGCTTAGAGACAAACACCATATATTTT.

This clonotype appeared once. V gene TRBV5-4 combines with J gene TRBJ2-1; no clear D gene. The CDR3 consists of 16 residues. The V end was cut by 0 bases, the J end by 9 bases, with 19 bases between. Germline loops: CDR1 SGHNT, CDR2 YYREEE (reference sequence). CDR3 in amino acids: CASSLGKGAPESEQFF. The CDR3 DNA reads TGTGCCAGCAGCTTGGGGAAGGGCGCGCCCGAGAGTGAGCAGTTCTTC.

There are many counts of this clonotype. This sequence joins TRBV30 and TRBJ1-2; 7 bases agree with TRBD1. The junction had 16 bases not matched to a gene; V was cut back by 3 bases and J by 9 bases. Germline V gene lookup returns CDR1 GTSNPN and CDR2 SVGIG (reference sequence). The CDR3 is 15 residues long. The CDR3 here is CAWSGGQSPFGSYTF. As DNA, the CDR3 is TGTGCCTGGAGCGGGGGACAGAGCCCGTTCGGAAGCTACACCTTC.